This is a list of T cell receptor beta chains from one sample in a study of beta chain features in type 1 diabetes. Sequencing used immunoSEQ multiplex PCR; TCRdb keeps in-frame clones, though not all of them. The sample lists hundreds of thousands of clones; approximately 15% were seen once. The sequencing sample was made of naive CD4+ T cells from blood. These receptors were taken from a man aged 25 to 40 in good health. The CDR3 runs from the conserved cysteine through the conserved F or W. A D gene is named only where the DNA matches it firmly. Clone size, where shown, is once, few, many, or a class for clones that have expanded.

len: 13
d_gene: .
j_gene: TRBJ1-1
abundance: few
v_gene: TRBV18
CDR3aa: CASSPLALNEAFF
CDR3nt: TGTGCCAGCTCACCACTCGCTTTAAATGAAGCTTTCTTT

len: 19
d_gene: TRBD1
j_gene: TRBJ2-5
abundance: few
v_gene: TRBV10-3
CDR3aa: CAISGSRNRDSLEEETQYF
CDR3nt: TGTGCCATCAGTGGCTCTAGGAACCGGGACAGCCTCGAGGAAGAGACCCAGTACTTC

len: 13
d_gene: .
j_gene: TRBJ1-2
abundance: many
v_gene: TRBV29-1
CDR3aa: CSVSDLVNYGYTF
CDR3nt: TGCAGCGTTTCGGACTTAGTTAACTATGGCTACACCTTC

len: 20
d_gene: .
j_gene: TRBJ2-4
abundance: few
v_gene: TRBV21-1
CDR3aa: CASSKANRDKVFLAKNIQYF
CDR3nt: TGTGCCAGCAGCAAAGCGAATCGGGACAAGGTCTTCCTGGCCAAAAACATTCAGTACTTC

len: 14
d_gene: .
j_gene: TRBJ2-5
abundance: .
v_gene: TRBV7-8
CDR3aa: CASNHAFSQETQYF
CDR3nt: TGTGCCAGCAACCACGCATTCAGCCAAGAGACCCAGTACTTC

len: 14
d_gene: TRBD2
j_gene: TRBJ2-1
abundance: many
v_gene: TRBV29-1
CDR3aa: CSATQLAGDNEQFF
CDR3nt: TGCAGCGCCACCCAGCTAGCGGGTGACAATGAGCAGTTCTTC

len: 15
d_gene: .
j_gene: TRBJ1-2
abundance: .
v_gene: TRBV7-6
CDR3aa: CASSSRLGANYGYTF
CDR3nt: TGTGCCAGCAGCTCGCGCCTGGGAGCTAACTATGGCTACACCTTC

len: 16
d_gene: TRBD2
j_gene: TRBJ2-3
abundance: .
v_gene: TRBV23-1
CDR3aa: CASSEIAGGRTDTQYF
CDR3nt: TGCGCCAGCAGTGAAATAGCGGGGGGGCGAACAGATACGCAGTATTTT

len: 14
d_gene: TRBD1
j_gene: TRBJ2-7
abundance: .
v_gene: TRBV4-1
CDR3aa: CASRRVTGPSEQYF
CDR3nt: TGCGCCAGCAGACGAGTGACAGGGCCATCCGAGCAGTACTTC

len: 11
d_gene: .
j_gene: TRBJ1-2
abundance: few
v_gene: TRBV30
CDR3aa: CAFSSAYGYTF
CDR3nt: TGTGCCTTTTCTTCGGCTTATGGCTACACCTTC

len: 14
d_gene: .
j_gene: TRBJ2-5
abundance: .
v_gene: TRBV21-1
CDR3aa: CASSKRALQETQYF
CDR3nt: TGTGCCAGCAGCAAAAGGGCCCTGCAAGAGACCCAGTACTTC